The clone carrying this T cell receptor beta chain was counted only a few times. Regions amplified from RNA transcripts were the TCR beta CDR3 regions. HTBI primers were the set used in a first-round RT-PCR of the TCR CDR3. Each CDR3 protein is one row after TCRdb ran MiXCR on the multiplex PCR reads. Of 380,000 or so distinct CDR3 sequences in the sample, 15% to 20% are singletons; the top ten hold about 4%. The data belong to a study of T cells in Graves' hyperthyroidism and ophthalmopathy. The PBMCs studied were ones that came from roughly 9.4 ml fresh peripheral blood. This receptor was obtained from a young woman with Graves' hyperthyroidism. Sequencing used blood.

Here the CDR3 DNA reads TGTGCCTGGACTATGAACAGGGAAGGTGAAGCTTTCTTT. This codes for CAWTMNREGEAFF. V usage is TRBV30 and J usage is TRBJ1-1, with D tentatively TRBD1 (6 bases). CDR3 length equals 13 residues. Germline V CDR1 and CDR2: GTSNPN, SVGIG (reference sequence). V gave up 4 bases and J gave up 7 bases, with 16 bases separating them.